The 25 T cell receptor beta chains below were found in one sample sequenced in a study of blood T cell repertoires in COVID-19. Measured with immunoSEQ multiplex PCR; TCRdb has only the in-frame clones, and not every one. The repertoire includes about 150,000 clones, 65% to 90% of them detected once, and about 8.9% sits in the top ten. The sample comprised peripheral blood. Receptor source: a woman aged 45-65 years with acute or convalescent COVID-19.

The genes are TRBV5-1 and TRBJ2-3; 16 positions agree with TRBD2. J gave up 5 bases and V 4 bases, and 7 bases lay outside the gene matches. CDR1 and CDR2 from the germline V gene are SGHRS and YFSETQ. The CDR3 runs to 17 residues. The CDR3 reads CASSPGTSGRAVDTQYF. The CDR3 DNA is TGCGCCAGCAGCCCAGGGACTAGCGGGAGGGCCGTAGATACGCAGTATTTT.

This clone was seen just once. The chain couples TRBV27 to TRBJ2-3; TRBD2 is a possible D gene (5 bases). The CDR3 totals 14 residues. Per germline, CDR1 MNHEY and CDR2 SMNVEV (reference sequence). Trimming shortened V by 5 bases and J by 2 bases, and 11 bases separated the two germline ends. The CDR3: CASSLGLFTDTQYF. The CDR3 nucleotides are TGTGCCAGCAGTCTAGGACTTTTCACAGATACGCAGTATTTT.

The V call is TRBV6-2 or TRBV6-3, the J call TRBJ2-2; no reliable D call. The V gene lost 6 bases and the J gene lost 4 bases, with 9 bases spanning the gap. CDR3 length equals 13 residues. The germline V gene encodes CDR1 MNHEY and CDR2 SVGEGT. CDR3 DNA: TGTGCCAGCAGCCCCGTGTCCACCGGGGAGCTGTTTTTT. Residues: CASSPVSTGELFF.

V gene TRBV7-8 combines with J gene TRBJ1-6; D is possibly TRBD1 (5 bases). The germline V and J ends were trimmed by 5 bases and 5 bases, with 10 bases remaining between them. Germline-derived CDR1 and CDR2 are SGHVS and FQNEAQ. The CDR3 sequence is 14 residues long. Here the CDR3 DNA reads TGTGCCAGCAGCCTTATAGGGGATAATTCACCCCTCCACTTT. This encodes CASSLIGDNSPLHF.

Comment on this clone: At one end, the junction sequence differs from germline, possibly due to a read error. The chain carries TRBV5-1 and TRBJ2-7, with 10 nucleotides matching TRBD1. CDR3 length: 12 amino acids. Germline V gene sequence: CDR1 SGHRS, CDR2 YFSETQ. Here the CDR3 DNA reads TGCGCCAGCAGCTTGGCCGGGACAGGGGCCAACTTC. It translates to CASSLAGTGANF.

J is TRBJ2-5 and V is TRBV5-1, with 8 bases aligning to TRBD1. This CDR3 is 14 amino acids long. Germline CDR1 and CDR2: SGHRS and YFSETQ. V shed 4 bases and J 2 bases; nucleotides not matched to a gene: 4. CDR3 DNA: TGCGCCAGCAGCCCGACAGGGGAACAAGAGACCCAGTACTTC. Protein: CASSPTGEQETQYF. The entire variable domain, with the rest obtained from reference TRBV5-1 and TRBJ2-5, is as follows: KAGVTQTPRYLIKTRGQQVTLSCSPISGHRSVSWYQQTPGQGLQFLFEYFSETQRNKGNFPGRFSGRQFSNSRSEMNVSTLELGDSALYLCASSPTGEQETQYFGPGTRLLVL.

This clone was counted once. The chain joins TRBV28 to TRBJ1-2, with D possibly matching TRBD1 (6 bases). Germline values: CDR1 MDHEN, CDR2 SYDVKM. The CDR3 extends over 11 amino acids. Trimming took off 5 bases at V and 8 bases at J, with 9 bases between the two ends. The CDR3 reads CASSSTGGYTF. The CDR3 nucleotides read TGTGCCAGCAGTAGTACAGGGGGCTACACCTTC.

This rearrangement joins TRBV5-1 to TRBJ2-5; TRBD2 agrees at 14 bases. The germline V gene encodes CDR1 SGHRS and CDR2 YFSETQ. V dropped 6 bases and J dropped 3; count of bases not matched to a gene: 10. This CDR3 has 17 residues. CDR3 region: CASTPGLAGAGEETQYF. In nucleotides, the CDR3 is TGCGCCAGCACTCCGGGACTAGCGGGAGCGGGGGAAGAGACCCAGTACTTC.

This clone appeared once. This chain connects TRBV7-2 to TRBJ2-5; D is possibly TRBD2 (6 bases). The germline gives CDR1 SGHTA, CDR2 FQGNSA. The V end was cut by 3 bases, the J end by 3 bases, with 20 bases between. The CDR3 totals 17 residues. CDR3 nucleotide sequence: TGTGCCAGCAGCTTGGGGGGAGGTTTATCGGGGAAAGAGACCCAGTACTTC. Protein: CASSLGGGLSGKETQYF.

The chain combines TRBV4-3 with TRBJ2-3; 14 bases align to TRBD2. The CDR3 runs to 19 residues. V gave up 6 bases and J gave up 4 bases; unmatched junction bases: 15. The germline CDR1 and CDR2 sequences are LGHNA and YSLEER. CDR3 amino acids: CASSQGRGTSGSRADTQYF. The DNA of the CDR3 is TGCGCCAGCAGTCAGGGACGAGGGACTAGCGGGAGTAGGGCAGATACGCAGTATTTT.

This chain links TRBV12-3 or TRBV12-4 with TRBJ2-7; possibly TRBD2 for D (5 bases). The CDR3 has 12 residues. V lost 0 bases, J lost 6 bases, and 6 bases lay in between. The CDR3 bases are TGTGCCAGCAGTTTAGCAGGGAGCGAGCAGTACTTC. It is translated as CASSLAGSEQYF.

The chain combines TRBV5-6 with TRBJ1-3; D call uncertain. The CDR3 totals 12 residues. Germline V gives CDR1 SGHDT, CDR2 YYEEEE. Deletions cut 0 bases from V and 8 bases from J, with 6 bases between. The CDR3 reads CASSLDSYTIYF. The CDR3, as DNA: TGTGCCAGCAGCTTGGACTCCTACACCATATATTTT.

The chain has TRBV28 and TRBJ2-6; TRBD2 might be the D (5 bases). V dropped 7 bases and J dropped 4 bases, with 14 bases sitting between them. CDR1 is MDHEN and CDR2 is SYDVKM in the germline V gene. This CDR3 has 15 amino acids. The CDR3 sequence: CASNPGITGANVLTF. CDR3 DNA: TGTGCCAGCAACCCCGGGATTACGGGGGCCAACGTCCTGACTTTC.

The V gene is TRBV11-2, the J gene TRBJ2-1; 7 nucleotides agree with TRBD2. The J segment lost 4 bases and the V segment lost 3 bases, leaving 9 bases of the junction unmatched. The CDR3 has 16 residues. The germline V gene has CDR1 SGHAT and CDR2 FQNNGV. CDR3 amino acids: CASSLGSGTIYNEQFF. In DNA, the CDR3 is TGTGCCAGCAGCTTGGGGTCCGGGACTATATACAATGAGCAGTTCTTC.

The V and J genes are TRBV16 and TRBJ1-2; D not resolved. Trimming left V 2 bases short and J 0 bases short, with 7 bases between. Per the germline V gene, CDR1 is KGHSY and CDR2 is FQNENV. The CDR3 is 14 residues long. DNA for the CDR3: TGTGCCAGCAGCCAACGGGTAGCTAACTATGGCTACACCTTC. The encoded protein is CASSQRVANYGYTF.

This rearrangement joins TRBV7-8 to TRBJ1-1; no definite D call. Germline V gene sequence: CDR1 SGHVS, CDR2 FQNEAQ. Trimming removed 3 bases at V and 5 bases at J, with 10 bases between. The CDR3 has 13 residues. The CDR3 region has the DNA TGTGCCAGCAGCTTCGCCCCGAGAACTGAAGCTTTCTTT. Amino acid sequence: CASSFAPRTEAFF.

The chain employs TRBV18 and TRBJ1-3, with 8 bases identical to TRBD1. CDR3 length: 18 amino acids. Germline V gives CDR1 KGHSH, CDR2 LQKENI. With V trimmed by 3 bases and J by 3 bases, 13 bases remained unmatched. CDR3 nucleotide sequence: TGTGCCAGCTCACCCCTCGTGGGTCAGGGGGCTTTTGGAAACACCATATATTTT. Protein: CASSPLVGQGAFGNTIYF.

This chain's CDR3 is CASSRDREQPQHF. CDR3 sequence (DNA): TGCGCCAGCAGCCGAGACAGGGAACAGCCCCAGCATTTT. The chain has TRBV4-3 and TRBJ1-5; TRBD1 agrees at 7 bases. Germline values: CDR1 LGHNA, CDR2 YSLEER. J gave up 7 bases and V 4 bases, and 4 bases lay outside the gene matches. There are 13 residues in the CDR3.

This chain links TRBV2 with TRBJ2-1; 8 nucleotides match TRBD2. This CDR3 region has 14 residues. Germline loops: CDR1 SNHLY, CDR2 FYNNEI. The ends lost 7 bases at V and 3 bases at J; junction bases unmatched: 5. CDR3 sequence (DNA): TGTGCCAGCATTCGGACTAGCAGCTACAATGAGCAGTTCTTC. Translated: CASIRTSSYNEQFF. Full variable domain (outside the CDR3, taken from reference TRBV2 and TRBJ2-1): EPEVTQTPSHQVTQMGQEVILRCVPISNHLYFYWYRQILGQKVEFLVSFYNNEISEKSEIFDDQFSVERPDGSNFTLKIRSTKLEDSAMYFCASIRTSSYNEQFFGPGTRLTVL.

The V and J genes are TRBV6-6 and TRBJ2-4; 9 nucleotides align to TRBD2. This CDR3 comprises 16 residues. Germline V gene lookup returns CDR1 MNHNY and CDR2 SVGAGI (reference sequence). The J segment lost 3 bases and the V segment lost 6 bases, leaving 9 bases of the junction unmatched. The CDR3 nucleotides read TGTGCCAGCAGGCGGATAGCGGGAGTGGGCAAAAACATTCAGTACTTC. Its protein product is CASRRIAGVGKNIQYF.

The chain links TRBV21-1 to TRBJ1-2. TRBV21-1 is termed a pseudogene. The CDR3 is made up of 15 amino acids. The CDR3 is CASSKACRSQNGYTF. In nucleotides, the CDR3 is TGTGCCAGCAGCAAAGCATGTCGGAGTCAGAATGGCTACACCTTC.

The chain combines TRBV7-2 with TRBJ1-5, with 9 bases that match TRBD1. The CDR3 consists of 18 residues. Germline-derived CDR1 and CDR2 are SGHTA and FQGNSA. The V gene end was trimmed by 5 bases and the J gene end by 4 bases; junction bases not matched to a gene: 15. The CDR3: CASSGYRGQGIGNQPQHF. CDR3 coding DNA: TGTGCCAGCAGCGGGTACCGGGGACAGGGAATCGGGAATCAGCCCCAGCATTTT.

This rearrangement joins TRBV30 to TRBJ1-1; 7 bases match TRBD1. This CDR3 region has 13 residues. The germline gives CDR1 GTSNPN, CDR2 SVGIG (reference sequence). J lost 3 bases, V lost 3 bases, and 4 bases had no gene match. CDR3 sequence (DNA): TGTGCCTGGAGGGGGCAGGGGGACACTGAAGCTTTCTTT. This gives the protein CAWRGQGDTEAFF.

This clone has more than one count but fewer than ten. This sequence joins TRBV10-3 and TRBJ2-7; TRBD1 is a possible D gene (8 bases). Trimming stripped 2 bases from V and 6 bases from J, with 41 bases between. There are 23 residues in the CDR3. From germline, CDR1 is ENHRY and CDR2 SYGVKD. The DNA for the CDR3 is TGTGCCATCAGTGAGCCCGGGGGGAGTATCGGGACAGGAACCGGAGGAGGTTTGGGCGAGCAGTACTTC. This sequence encodes CAISEPGGSIGTGTGGGLGEQYF.

This clone was counted a single time. The chain joins TRBV2 to TRBJ1-3, with 7 bases matching TRBD1. V shed 6 bases, J shed 2 bases, and the junction held 22 bases outside the gene matches. Germline V CDR1 and CDR2: SNHLY, FYNNEI. This CDR3 contains 20 residues. CDR3 bases: TGTGCCAGCAGCCGCTTACGGGACAGTATAGTAAGGAGGACTGGAAACACCATATATTTT. This codes for CASSRLRDSIVRRTGNTIYF. Full variable domain (missing parts from reference TRBV2 and TRBJ1-3): EPEVTQTPSHQVTQMGQEVILRCVPISNHLYFYWYRQILGQKVEFLVSFYNNEISEKSEIFDDQFSVERPDGSNFTLKIRSTKLEDSAMYFCASSRLRDSIVRRTGNTIYFGEGSWLTVV.